The clone carrying this T cell receptor (beta chain) was recorded at least ten times. Its antigen remains unidentified. V gave up 4 bases and J gave up 4 bases, with 5 bases separating them. The germline V gene encodes CDR1 SGHAT and CDR2 FQNNGV. CDR3 size: 11 residues. These data are taken from a study of early T cells in non-severe SARS-CoV-2 infection. Study-level findings and limits: The study's VDJdb matching favored anti-spike CD8 responses and missed private and CD4 specificities.

TCRdb fed the 5' RACE reads into MiXCR, producing one record per CDR3 protein. The profile covers 60,000 or so distinct CDR3 sequences, with less than 14% appearing a single time and about 1.7% taken by the ten largest. The TCR originated in an adult who was a healthcare worker with PCR-confirmed SARS-CoV-2 infection or an uninfected control (not recorded which). The chain links TRBV11-2 to TRBJ2-7; D is undetermined. Sequenced material: whole blood. CDR3 region: CASSSWYEQYF. CDR3 in DNA: TGTGCCAGCAGCTCCTGGTACGAGCAGTACTTC.